A single sample gave rise to the 19 T cell receptor beta chains below, sequenced in a study of Japanese encephalitis immunity and Zika vaccine responses. For 6 days, PBMCs labeled with CFSE were cultured with peptide pools at roughly 1 ug/mL each. Live CD56-CD19-CD16-CD3+CD4+ cells with low CFSE were sorted unfixed as proliferating CD4 T cells. Each CDR3 protein gets one entry after TCRdb re-called the 5' RACE reads with MiXCR. The sample carries some 190 distinct CDR3 sequences, more than 3% recorded once. The input for sequencing was antigen-activated CD4+ T cells from blood, cultured, taken during a Zika inactivated vaccine study. Receptors were obtained from an adult woman who received an inactivated Zika virus vaccine.

This clonotype came up a few times. The gene calls are TRBV9 and TRBJ1-3; D not certain. V lost 0 bases and J lost 0, with 4 bases in between. The CDR3 is made up of 14 amino acids. Germline V gene sequence: CDR1 SGDLS, CDR2 YYNGEE. Here the CDR3 reads CASSVDYSGNTIYF. Here the CDR3 DNA reads TGTGCCAGCAGCGTAGACTACTCTGGAAACACCATATATTTT. The variable domain in full, with the rest retrieved from reference TRBV9 and TRBJ1-3, is DSGVTQTPKHLITATGQRVTLRCSPRSGDLSVYWYQQSLDQGLQFLIQYYNGEERAKGNILERFSAQQFPDLHSELNLSSLELGDSALYFCASSVDYSGNTIYFGEGSWLTVV.

This clonotype was observed a few times. This sequence joins TRBV11-3 and TRBJ1-4, with D perhaps TRBD1 (6 bases). The CDR3 spans 14 residues. Between the trimmed V and J ends, which lost 3 bases and 5 bases, there was a span of 10 bases. Germline values: CDR1 SGHNT, CDR2 YENEEA. CDR3 in DNA: TGTGCCAGCAGCTTCGGGGGCACCAATGAAAAACTGTTTTTT. Translating it yields CASSFGGTNEKLFF.

This clonotype qualifies as hyperexpanded (1% or more). The V call is TRBV7-7, the J call TRBJ2-5; possibly TRBD1 for D (7 bases). There are 13 residues in the CDR3. Germline CDR1 reads SSHAT; CDR2 reads FNYEAQ (reference sequence). CDR3: CASAGGNSETQYF. The CDR3 DNA reads TGTGCTAGCGCAGGGGGGAATTCGGAGACCCAGTACTTC.

This clonotype is large in the sample. The rearrangement joins TRBV3-1 to TRBJ2-3, with 9 positions matching TRBD2. From germline, CDR1 is LGHDT and CDR2 YNNKEL (reference sequence). This CDR3 contains 14 residues. V was pared by 4 bases and J by 3 bases, with 2 bases of the junction left unmatched. The CDR3 protein is CASSLLAGTDTQYF. CDR3 sequence (DNA): TGTGCCAGCAGCCTCCTAGCGGGGACAGATACGCAGTATTTT.

This clonotype was recorded a few times. V is TRBV28 and J is TRBJ1-6; D is undetermined. The V gene's germline CDR1 is MDHEN and CDR2 SYDVKM. The CDR3 sequence is 16 residues long. Trimming stripped 4 bases from V and 6 bases from J, with 16 bases between. The CDR3 DNA follows: TGTGCCAGCAGTTACCCCAAAGGAGGGTCTAATTCACCCCTCCACTTT. Protein: CASSYPKGGSNSPLHF.

This clonotype ranks as medium-sized. This CDR3 reads CAISVYMNTEAFF. CDR3 in DNA: TGTGCCATTTCAGTTTACATGAACACTGAAGCTTTCTTT. V and J are TRBV11-3 and TRBJ1-1; no clear D gene. V gave up 10 bases and J gave up 0 bases, with 12 bases separating them. Germline V CDR1 and CDR2: SGHNT, YENEEA. The CDR3 runs to 13 residues.

This clonotype is termed large. This CDR3 is CASSKVPGQGPFYEQYF. The CDR3 DNA follows: TGTGCCAGCAGCAAAGTCCCCGGACAGGGCCCGTTCTACGAGCAGTACTTC. J is TRBJ2-7 and V is TRBV21-1; TRBD1 was called by the table and not checked on the DNA. TRBV21-1 counts as a pseudogene. This CDR3 is built from 17 residues.

This clonotype is medium-sized by share. J is TRBJ1-3 and V is TRBV6-6; tentative D call: TRBD1 (5 bases). V lost 2 bases and J lost 2, with 13 bases in between. Germline loops: CDR1 MNHNY, CDR2 SVGAGI (reference sequence). CDR3 size: 16 residues. CDR3 nucleotide sequence: TGTGCCAGCAGTTACGGGGACGGCGATACTGGAAACACCATATATTTT. Amino acids: CASSYGDGDTGNTIYF.

This clonotype counts as hyperexpanded. V usage is TRBV29-1 and J usage is TRBJ2-4; D is ambiguous. V was cut by 0 bases and J by 2 bases, with 8 bases left in between. CDR3 length: 14 amino acids. The V gene's germline CDR1 is SQVTM and CDR2 ANQGSEA. In DNA, the CDR3 is TGCAGCGTTGAAGATCAAGGGTCCAAAAACATTCAGTACTTC. This encodes CSVEDQGSKNIQYF.

This clonotype is large by share. The V and J genes are TRBV7-3 and TRBJ2-2; D remains ambiguous. Germline V CDR1 and CDR2: SGHTA, FQGTGA. This CDR3 is built from 16 residues. V was shortened by 5 bases and J by 6 bases, with 19 bases between the two germline ends. CDR3 in amino acids: CASSPSAFLGSGELFF. As DNA, the CDR3 is TGTGCCAGCAGCCCAAGCGCCTTCTTGGGATCCGGGGAGCTGTTTTTT.

This clonotype is termed large (0.1 to 1%). This chain links TRBV7-9 with TRBJ2-6; D could derive from TRBD1 or TRBD2 (5 bases each). Trimming took 2 bases from V and 4 from J, leaving 24 bases between them. CDR3 length: 20 amino acids. CDR1 SEHNR and CDR2 FQNEAQ come from the germline V gene (reference sequence). CDR3 coding DNA: TGTGCCAGCAGCTTATATCGGGACCGCACTACCAAGGCCGGGGCCAACGTCCTGACTTTC. It yields the protein CASSLYRDRTTKAGANVLTF.

This clonotype rates as large. The chain combines TRBV20-1 with TRBJ2-2; perhaps TRBD1 as D (5 bases). CDR3 length equals 15 residues. Germline loops: CDR1 DFQATT, CDR2 SNEGSKA (reference sequence). Trimming took off 0 bases at V and 4 bases at J, with 12 bases between the two ends. Here the CDR3 reads CSARDLRQGTGELFF. The CDR3 nucleotides read TGCAGTGCTAGAGATCTAAGGCAGGGCACCGGGGAGCTGTTTTTT.

In this sample, this clonotype is large. In DNA form, the CDR3 reads TGTGCCAGCAGAAAAGGGGGTAGCTCCTACAATGAGCAGTTCTTC. Amino acid sequence: CASRKGGSSYNEQFF. The chain links TRBV6-5 to TRBJ2-1; D is possibly TRBD1 (6 bases). The V gene lost 6 bases and the J gene lost 0 bases, with 12 bases spanning the gap. The CDR3 extends over 15 amino acids. The germline gives CDR1 MNHEY, CDR2 SVGAGI.

Judged by abundance, this clonotype is medium-sized. The chain couples TRBV20-1 to TRBJ2-1; 7 bases agree with TRBD2. Germline CDR1 reads DFQATT; CDR2 reads SNEGSKA (reference sequence). The length of the CDR3 is 16 residues. Trimming at V came to 3 bases and at J to 0 bases, leaving 8 bases not matched to a gene. CDR3 sequence: CSASLAGRNSYNEQFF. In DNA, the CDR3 is TGCAGTGCTAGTTTAGCGGGTAGAAACTCCTACAATGAGCAGTTCTTC.

This clonotype counts as large. V usage is TRBV11-2 and J usage is TRBJ1-1, with TRBD1 identical over 7 bases. The germline V gene encodes CDR1 SGHAT and CDR2 FQNNGV. This CDR3 comprises 14 residues. Germline trimming cut 5 bases from V and 1 base from J; bases unmatched to any gene: 4. CDR3 sequence: CASSLAGGNTEAFF. The CDR3 DNA is TGTGCCAGCAGCCTAGCAGGGGGGAACACTGAAGCTTTCTTT.

By sample share, this clonotype is medium-sized (0.01 to 0.1%). The V call is TRBV3-1, the J call TRBJ2-1; the D gene is possibly TRBD2 (6 bases). CDR3 length: 16 residues. Per the germline V gene, CDR1 is LGHDT and CDR2 is YNNKEL (reference sequence). V was trimmed by 0 bases and J by 2 bases, leaving 11 bases between them. This CDR3 is CASSQDLAGPYNEQFF. The CDR3 region has the DNA TGTGCCAGCAGCCAAGATCTGGCGGGGCCCTACAATGAGCAGTTCTTC.

By its share, this clonotype is hyperexpanded. The V call is TRBV15, the J call TRBJ2-1; 7 bases are a match to TRBD1. Unmatched junction bases numbered 6, after V lost 3 bases and J lost 4 bases. The CDR3 is made up of 15 amino acids. Per germline, CDR1 LNHNV and CDR2 YYDKDF (reference sequence). CDR3 amino acids: CATSSSTGVYNEQFF. The CDR3 DNA reads TGTGCCACCAGCAGCTCAACAGGGGTTTACAATGAGCAGTTCTTC.

This clonotype is labeled large. The chain recombines TRBV6-6 with TRBJ1-1, with D unclear. The V gene lost 2 bases and the J gene lost 4 bases, with 11 bases spanning the gap. Germline V gene lookup returns CDR1 MNHNY and CDR2 SVGAGI (reference sequence). This CDR3 has 14 residues. This CDR3 reads CASSYGWAVTEAFF. The CDR3 DNA is TGTGCCAGCAGTTACGGGTGGGCAGTCACTGAAGCTTTCTTT.

This clonotype ranks as large. This sequence joins TRBV5-4 and TRBJ2-5; possible D gene TRBD1, 6 bases. CDR3 length equals 15 residues. Trimming removed 0 bases from V and 3 bases from J, with 12 bases in between. Germline V gene sequence: CDR1 SGHNT, CDR2 YYREEE (reference sequence). The CDR3 nucleotides are TGTGCCAGCAGCTTGGGGGGGCCGTGGGAAGAGACCCAGTACTTC. The encoded protein is CASSLGGPWEETQYF.